This T cell receptor beta chain was captured by sequencing in a study of T-cell memory formation after mild COVID-19. Study overall: Among the donors, TCR clusters were largely specific to each donor. Study-level findings and limits: CD4+ bias marked clones expanding day 15 to 37, unlike balanced contracting clones. Some clones that responded were present in memory (sampled pre-infection), which suggests cross-reactive memory joined.

The sample holds a few counts of this clonotype. Antigen specificity is unknown. Using its own MiXCR run on the 5' RACE reads, TCRdb lists one record per CDR3 protein. The sample has 70,000 to 100,000 distinct CDR3 sequences, over 12% seen once. The germline CDR1 and CDR2 sequences are MNHEY and SVGAGI. The CDR3 loop spans 17 amino acids. V lost 7 bases and J lost 2, with 21 bases in between. Sequencing was performed on PBMCs or a T cell subset sorted from them (not recorded which). The chain has TRBV6-5 and TRBJ1-5; D is unclear. The sequence derives from a man aged 18 to 29 who had mild COVID-19 (a few samples of this study predate the infection). Cell type and time point are not known. CDR3 protein: CASKNGGAAVGNQPQHF. The CDR3 DNA follows: TGTGCCAGCAAAAACGGAGGCGCCGCGGTAGGCAATCAGCCCCAGCATTTT.